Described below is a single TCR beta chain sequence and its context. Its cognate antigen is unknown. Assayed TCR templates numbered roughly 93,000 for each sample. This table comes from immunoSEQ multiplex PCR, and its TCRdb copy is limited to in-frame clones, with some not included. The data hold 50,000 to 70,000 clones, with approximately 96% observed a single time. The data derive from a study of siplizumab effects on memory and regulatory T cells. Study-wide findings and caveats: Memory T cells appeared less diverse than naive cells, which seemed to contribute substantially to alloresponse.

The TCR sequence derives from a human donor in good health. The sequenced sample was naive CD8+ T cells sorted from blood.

CDR3 DNA sequence: TGTGCCAGCAGCCCCCTAGCGGGAAGCTCCTACAATGAGCAGTTCTTC. Translated: CASSPLAGSSYNEQFF. The chain recombines TRBV7-2 with TRBJ2-1, with 9 bases fitting TRBD2. From germline, CDR1 is SGHTA and CDR2 FQGNSA. V was clipped by 5 bases and J by 0 bases; unmatched bases: 5. The CDR3 contains 16 residues.